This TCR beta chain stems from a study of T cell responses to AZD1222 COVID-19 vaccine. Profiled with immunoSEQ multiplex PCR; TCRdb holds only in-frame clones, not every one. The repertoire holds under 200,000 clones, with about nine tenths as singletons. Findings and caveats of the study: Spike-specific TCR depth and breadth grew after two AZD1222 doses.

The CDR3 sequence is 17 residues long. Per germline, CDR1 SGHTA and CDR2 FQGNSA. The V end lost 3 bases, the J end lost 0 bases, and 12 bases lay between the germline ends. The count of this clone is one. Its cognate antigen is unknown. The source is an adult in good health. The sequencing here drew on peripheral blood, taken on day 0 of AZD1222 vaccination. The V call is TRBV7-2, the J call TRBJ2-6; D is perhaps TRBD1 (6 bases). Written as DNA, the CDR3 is TGTGCCAGCAGCTTCCGACAGGCCACCTCTGGGGCCAACGTCCTGACTTTC. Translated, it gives CASSFRQATSGANVLTF. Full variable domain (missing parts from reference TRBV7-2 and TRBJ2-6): GAGVSQSPSNKVTEKGKDVELRCDPISGHTALYWYRQSLGQGLEFLIYFQGNSAPDKSGLPSDRFSAERTGGSVSTLTIQRTQQEDSAVYLCASSFRQATSGANVLTFGAGSRLTVL.